This T cell receptor (beta chain) comes out of a study of PD-L1 blockade in urothelial cancer. Study in general: Males with urothelial cancer arising in the bladder constituted most of the roughly 30 patients. The authors examined blood 3 weeks (second dose) and 6 weeks after treatment start. Findings and limits, study-wide: Below-median TCR clonality that was measured in pretreatment blood predicted better survival.

A word on this clone: Its target is unknown.

CDR3 length equals 13 residues. Germline V CDR1 and CDR2: SGHTA, FQGTGA. V dropped 5 bases and J dropped 0 bases, with 7 bases sitting between them. Assay: immunoSEQ multiplex PCR; the TCRdb copy retains only in-frame clones and omits some. Among about 52,000 clones listed, about 87% were seen once. Sequences were derived from PBMCs, sampled around atezolizumab (anti-PD-L1) treatment. The V and J genes are TRBV7-3 and TRBJ1-1, with D possibly being TRBD1 (5 bases). This receptor was taken from a man aged 35 to 55 with urothelial cancer. The CDR3 reads CASSQDMNTEAFF. The CDR3 region has the DNA TGTGCCAGCAGCCAGGACATGAACACTGAAGCTTTCTTT.